This T cell receptor beta chain was sequenced during a study of control samples from healthy donors and cancer patients. Using immunoSEQ multiplex PCR, the repertoire was profiled, and TCRdb retains in-frame clones only, with some absent. The repertoire holds 70,000 or so clones, with approximately 84% as singletons. The sequenced sample was blood. The TCR originated in a man aged 45 to 65 in good health.

CDR3 sequence: CAISESGQGNTGELFF. In nucleotides, the CDR3 is TGTGCCATCAGTGAGTCGGGACAGGGCAACACCGGGGAGCTGTTTTTT. The V and J genes are TRBV10-3 and TRBJ2-2; 9 bases align to TRBD1. V gave up 0 bases and J gave up 2 bases; unmatched junction bases: 1. CDR3 size: 16 residues. Germline V gene sequence: CDR1 ENHRY, CDR2 SYGVKD.